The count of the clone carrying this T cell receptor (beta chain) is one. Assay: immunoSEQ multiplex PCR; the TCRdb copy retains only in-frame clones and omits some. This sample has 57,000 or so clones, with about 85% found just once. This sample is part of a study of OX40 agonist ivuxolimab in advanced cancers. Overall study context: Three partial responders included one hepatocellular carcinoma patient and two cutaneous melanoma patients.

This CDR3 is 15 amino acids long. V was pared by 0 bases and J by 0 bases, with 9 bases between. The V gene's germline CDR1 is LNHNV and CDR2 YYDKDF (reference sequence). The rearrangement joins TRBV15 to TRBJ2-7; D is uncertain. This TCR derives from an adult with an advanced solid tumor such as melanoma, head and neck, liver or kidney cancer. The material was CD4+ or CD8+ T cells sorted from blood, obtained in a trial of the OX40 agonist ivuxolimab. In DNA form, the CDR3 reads TGTGCCACCAGCAGAGAATCAGGTCTCTCCTACGAGCAGTACTTC. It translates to CATSRESGLSYEQYF.